This T cell receptor (beta chain) is from a study of shared clonotypes between healthy human individuals. Clones were read by immunoSEQ multiplex PCR, and TCRdb kept only the in-frame ones, dropping some. The data hold under 200,000 clones, with 90% to 95% observed a single time. The CDR3 spans 16 residues. Germline V CDR1 and CDR2: WNHNN, SYGVQD (reference sequence). V gave up 1 base and J gave up 1 base, with 13 bases separating them. This chain links TRBV10-1 with TRBJ2-5; D ambiguous. The specimen was naive CD4+ T cells sorted from blood. Sample subset: CD45RA+ positively selected. The receptor comes from a woman aged 30 to 39 in good health. The CDR3 DNA is TGCGCCAGCAGTGAGTTTTCCCTCCCGAGCCAAGAGACCCAGTACTTC. Its translation is CASSEFSLPSQETQYF.